The 22 T cell receptor beta chains presented below share a single source sample, sequenced in a study of T cells in Graves' hyperthyroidism and ophthalmopathy. There were TCR beta CDR3 regions amplified from RNA transcripts. TCR CDR3 underwent first-round RT-PCR with the HTBI primer set. In TCRdb, the multiplex PCR reads were re-called with MiXCR into one record per CDR3 protein. Here the sample spans more than 650,000 distinct CDR3 sequences, 14% being singletons. Specimen: blood. The source of these receptors is a woman aged 18-29 years with Graves' hyperthyroidism.

This clonotype has a handful of counts. V gene TRBV11-2 combines with J gene TRBJ2-1; 9 positions agree with TRBD2. The germline V gene encodes CDR1 SGHAT and CDR2 FQNNGV. V gave up 0 bases and J gave up 0 bases; unmatched junction bases: 6. The CDR3 totals 18 residues. The CDR3 DNA reads as TGTGCCAGCAGCTTAGATAAGGCTAGCGGGACCTCCTACAATGAGCAGTTCTTC. Encoded protein: CASSLDKASGTSYNEQFF.

This chain links TRBV5-4 with TRBJ2-2; a weak D match, TRBD2 (6 bases). The V gene's germline CDR1 is SGHNT and CDR2 YYREEE (reference sequence). V shed 1 base and J shed 5 bases, with 12 bases lying between them. This CDR3 is built from 15 residues. In DNA, the CDR3 is TGTGCCAGCAGCTTGAGTGGGGGGATGACCGGGGAGCTGTTTTTT. It codes for CASSLSGGMTGELFF.

V usage is TRBV6-5 and J usage is TRBJ2-7; weak D call: TRBD1 (5 bases). CDR1 MNHEY and CDR2 SVGAGI come from the germline V gene. The V end lost 2 bases, the J end lost 1 base, and 15 bases lay between the germline ends. The CDR3 covers 16 residues. CDR3 sequence (DNA): TGTGCCAGCAGTTACGACAGCGCCCTCTTGTCCTACGAGCAGTACTTC. Translating gives CASSYDSALLSYEQYF.

This clonotype was counted ten times or more. The rearrangement joins TRBV7-2 to TRBJ2-3; D may be TRBD2 (5 bases). With 6 bases removed from V and 4 bases from J, the gap between germline ends came to 17 bases. Germline CDR1 and CDR2: SGHTA and FQGNSA. The CDR3 extends over 15 amino acids. The CDR3 loop reads CASRPTSMIADTQYF. The CDR3 bases are TGTGCCAGCAGACCTACTAGTATGATTGCAGATACGCAGTATTTT.

This clonotype was seen only a few times. The chain joins TRBV4-3 to TRBJ2-1; maybe TRBD1 (5 bases). Trimming took 1 base from V and 10 from J, leaving 8 bases between them. Germline V lookup: CDR1 LGHNA, CDR2 YSLEER. This CDR3 contains 12 residues. The CDR3 DNA follows: TGCGCCAGCAGCCAAGTGAAGGGGGAGCAGTTCTTC. Translated: CASSQVKGEQFF.

This chain joins TRBV12-3 or TRBV12-4 and TRBJ2-1; 10 bases are a match to TRBD2. There are 16 residues in the CDR3. J was trimmed by 7 bases and V by 5 bases; bases with no gene match: 11. The CDR3 protein is CASSGTSARADNEQFF. CDR3 bases: TGTGCCAGCAGTGGGACTAGCGCGAGGGCCGATAATGAGCAGTTCTTC.

Ten or more counts support this clonotype. The CDR3: CASSQQREGRDTQYF. CDR3 nucleotide sequence: TGCGCCAGCAGCCAACAGCGGGAGGGGAGAGATACGCAGTATTTT. The J gene is TRBJ2-3, the V gene TRBV4-3; TRBD2 agrees at 10 bases. The CDR3 is 15 residues long. Germline CDR1 LGHNA, CDR2 YSLEER. V lost 2 bases, J lost 5 bases, and 4 bases stayed unmatched.

The table lists this clonotype with many counts. The J gene is TRBJ2-7, the V gene TRBV15, with 8 positions matching TRBD2. The CDR3 spans 17 residues. In germline, CDR1 is LNHNV, CDR2 YYDKDF (reference sequence). V gave up 6 bases and J gave up 1 base; unmatched junction bases: 14. CDR3 region: CATSLLAAPRESYEQYF. The CDR3 nucleotides are TGTGCCACCAGTTTACTAGCGGCCCCAAGAGAGTCCTACGAGCAGTACTTC. The variable domain in full, with the rest retrieved from reference TRBV15 and TRBJ2-7, is DAMVIQNPRYQVTQFGKPVTLSCSQTLNHNVMYWYQQKSSQAPKLLFHYYDKDFNNEADTPDNFQSRRPNTSFCFLDIRSPGLGDTAMYLCATSLLAAPRESYEQYFGPGTRLTVT.

In this sample, this clonotype turned up many times. V and J are TRBV11-2 and TRBJ2-1; the match to TRBD2 covers 9 bases. CDR3 length: 15 residues. With 3 bases clipped from V and 7 bases from J, the junction kept 7 bases outside the gene matches. Germline CDR1 and CDR2: SGHAT and FQNNGV. The chain's CDR3 is CASSFPGTSRNEQFF. The CDR3 DNA is TGTGCCAGCAGCTTTCCCGGGACTAGCAGAAATGAGCAGTTCTTC.

There are many counts of this clonotype. V usage is TRBV12-3 or TRBV12-4 and J usage is TRBJ2-1, with D perhaps matching TRBD1 (6 bases). Trimming cost V 6 bases and J 3 bases, with 9 bases left between them. CDR3 size: 13 residues. As DNA, the CDR3 is TGTGCCAGCAGCCCGGACAGCTACAATGAGCAGTTCTTC. This translates into CASSPDSYNEQFF.

There are a few counts of this clonotype. The gene calls are TRBV12-5 and TRBJ2-1; 8 nucleotides match TRBD2. The CDR3 is made up of 14 amino acids. Germline loops: CDR1 LGHNT, CDR2 FRNRAP. J was trimmed by 6 bases and V by 4 bases; bases with no gene match: 5. CDR3 coding DNA: TGTGCTAGTGGTTACAGCGGGAGCTCCAATGAGCAGTTCTTC. This sequence encodes CASGYSGSSNEQFF.

The chain employs TRBV6-1 and TRBJ2-1; either TRBD1 or TRBD2 may fit D (6 bases each). The CDR3 is made up of 16 amino acids. Per the germline V gene, CDR1 is MNHNS and CDR2 is SASEGT. V lost 2 bases, J lost 0 bases, and 11 bases lay in between. CDR3 bases: TGTGCCAGCAGTGAAAGGGGGGAGAGCTCCTACAATGAGCAGTTCTTC. This gives the protein CASSERGESSYNEQFF.

Concerning this clonotype: This sequence may be a read error, since a much larger clone differs from it by one base. This chain uses TRBV11-2 with TRBJ2-2; D perhaps matches TRBD2 (5 bases). The CDR3 contains 17 residues. CDR1 and CDR2 from the germline V gene are SGHAT and FQNNGV. The CDR3 bases are TGTGCCAGCAGCTTAGGGACCTGGGTAGCGAACACCGGGGAGCTGCTTTTT. Translating gives CASSLGTWVANTGELLF.

This rearrangement joins TRBV6-1 to TRBJ1-4; D possibly corresponds to TRBD1 (6 bases). V dropped 11 bases and J dropped 7 bases, with 23 bases sitting between them. The CDR3 is 15 amino acids. Germline V gene data show CDR1 as MNHNS and CDR2 as SASEGT. DNA for the CDR3: TGTGCCGGATCCAGTCCCCTCCCCAGGGGTGAAAAACTGTTTTTT. It translates to CAGSSPLPRGEKLFF.

This clonotype turned up a few times. The chain employs TRBV2 and TRBJ2-4; D is unclear. Germline CDR1 SNHLY, CDR2 FYNNEI. V lost 11 bases and J lost 6, with 11 bases in between. The CDR3 spans 11 residues. CDR3 region: CAGTKGNIQYF. The DNA of the CDR3 is TGTGCCGGAACGAAAGGAAACATTCAGTACTTC.

This chain links TRBV5-5 with TRBJ2-5; D is perhaps TRBD2 (7 bases). The V end was cut by 0 bases, the J end by 5 bases, with 14 bases between. This CDR3 region has 15 residues. Germline-derived CDR1 and CDR2 are SGHKS and YYEKEE (reference sequence). CDR3 protein: CASSLEGGEAETQYF. The DNA for the CDR3 is TGTGCCAGCAGCTTGGAGGGGGGGGAGGCGGAGACCCAGTACTTC.

This clonotype came up a few times. The J gene is TRBJ2-1, the V gene TRBV10-3; D is unclear. V lost 0 bases, J lost 12 bases, and 18 bases lay in between. This CDR3 comprises 15 residues. In germline, CDR1 is ENHRY, CDR2 SYGVKD. The CDR3 DNA reads as TGTGCCATCAGTGAGTCGCGACTGGAGTACGTTTTGCAGTTCTTC. Translated: CAISESRLEYVLQFF.

This clonotype was observed a few times. This chain connects TRBV10-3 to TRBJ1-2; tentatively, D is TRBD1 (6 bases). The germline V gene has CDR1 ENHRY and CDR2 SYGVKD. The length of the CDR3 is 14 residues. V dropped 6 bases and J dropped 1 base, with 12 bases sitting between them. CDR3: CAISRGGGNYGYTF. The CDR3 nucleotides are TGTGCCATCAGCCGGGGGGGCGGTAACTATGGCTACACCTTC.

This clonotype was counted many times. The V and J genes are TRBV20-1 and TRBJ1-2; D is unresolved. The ends were cut back, 3 bases at V and 4 bases at J, with 18 bases in the middle. Looked up from germline, CDR1 is DFQATT and CDR2 is SNEGSKA (reference sequence). The CDR3 runs to 15 residues. CDR3 protein: CSASNAASAIYGYTF. In DNA form, the CDR3 reads TGCAGTGCTAGTAACGCCGCTTCAGCCATCTATGGCTACACCTTC.

There are many counts of this clonotype. The J gene is TRBJ2-5, the V gene TRBV12-3 or TRBV12-4; TRBD1 might be the D (5 bases). V was pared by 4 bases and J by 2 bases, with 8 bases between. This CDR3 spans 13 amino acids. CDR3 amino acids: CASSSTGQETQYF. CDR3 DNA sequence: TGTGCCAGCAGTTCCACAGGTCAAGAGACCCAGTACTTC.

This clonotype was recorded at least ten times. J is TRBJ1-5 and V is TRBV30; possibly TRBD1 for D (5 bases). The V gene lost 2 bases and the J gene lost 13 bases, with 15 bases spanning the gap. The CDR3 has 12 amino acids. Germline-derived CDR1 and CDR2 are GTSNPN and SVGIG (reference sequence). The CDR3 here is CAWSQQGTRQHF. The DNA for the CDR3 is TGTGCCTGGAGTCAACAAGGGACCCGACAGCATTTT.

The chain recombines TRBV4-1 with TRBJ2-5, with a possible D match to TRBD1 (5 bases). CDR1 is MGHRA, CDR2 YSYEKL, per germline. CDR3 size: 15 residues. The V end was cut by 3 bases, the J end by 1 base, with 12 bases between. As DNA, the CDR3 is TGCGCCAGCAGCCAGCAGGGCCATTTCCAAGAGACCCAGTACTTC. Translation: CASSQQGHFQETQYF.